The next 21 T cell receptor beta chains were all read from a single sample in a study of cytomegalovirus exposure and HLA in healthy donors. The PCR employed 60 Vbeta primers together with 13 Jbeta primers. Data came from immunoSEQ multiplex PCR; TCRdb stores just in-frame clones and leaves some out. The table has about 94,000 clones, 70% to 85% seen once. Sequencing used PBMCs. These receptors originate from a human donor in good health.

The chain carries TRBV9 and TRBJ1-2; maybe TRBD1 (6 bases). CDR1 is SGDLS, CDR2 YYNGEE, per germline. The CDR3 is 14 residues long. Trimming pared 2 bases from V and 2 bases from J, leaving 10 bases between. The CDR3 is CASSVGGPNYGYTF. In DNA, the CDR3 is TGTGCCAGCAGCGTCGGGGGGCCAAACTATGGCTACACCTTC.

The chain links TRBV19 to TRBJ2-7; the match to TRBD1 covers 9 bases. There are 16 residues in the CDR3. The V gene's germline CDR1 is LNHDA and CDR2 SQIVND (reference sequence). The J segment lost 5 bases and the V segment lost 4 bases, leaving 12 bases of the junction unmatched. The DNA of the CDR3 is TGTGCCAGTAGTACCGACCTTGGGACAGGGCTGGACGAGCAGTACTTC. Encoded protein: CASSTDLGTGLDEQYF.

The chain couples TRBV15 to TRBJ2-1; the match to TRBD2 covers 10 bases. The CDR3 is 17 amino acids. V was clipped by 0 bases and J by 8 bases; unmatched bases: 10. Germline CDR1 is LNHNV and CDR2 is YYDKDF (reference sequence). The chain's CDR3 is CATSRDLASGSLDEQFF. Written as DNA, the CDR3 is TGTGCCACCAGCAGAGATCTGGCTAGCGGGAGTCTCGATGAGCAGTTCTTC. The full variable domain, in which reference TRBV15 and TRBJ2-1 provide the parts outside the CDR3, is DAMVIQNPRYQVTQFGKPVTLSCSQTLNHNVMYWYQQKSSQAPKLLFHYYDKDFNNEADTPDNFQSRRPNTSFCFLDIRSPGLGDTAMYLCATSRDLASGSLDEQFFGPGTRLTVL.

The chain employs TRBV27 and TRBJ1-2; 7 nucleotides line up with TRBD1. Germline lookup yields CDR1 MNHEY and CDR2 SMNVEV (reference sequence). This CDR3 region has 15 residues. V dropped 5 bases and J dropped 4; count of bases not matched to a gene: 10. CDR3 protein: CASSHDRVGGYGYTF. DNA for the CDR3: TGTGCCAGCAGTCACGACAGGGTCGGTGGCTATGGCTACACCTTC.

The rearrangement joins TRBV7-2 to TRBJ2-4; 7 bases line up with TRBD1. The CDR3 has 17 residues. CDR1 and CDR2 (germline): SGHTA, FQGNSA. V gave up 1 base and J gave up 4 bases; unmatched junction bases: 10. As DNA, the CDR3 is TGTGCCAGCAGCTTAGTAGTCCACCGGGACAGTAAAAACATTCAGTACTTC. It codes for CASSLVVHRDSKNIQYF.

J is TRBJ2-3 and V is TRBV4-2; 7 nucleotides agree with TRBD1. Trimming cost V 4 bases and J 2 bases; bases outside gene matches: 12. This CDR3 contains 17 residues. The V gene's germline CDR1 is LGHNA and CDR2 YNFKEQ. This chain's CDR3 is CASSPGSRDRVTDTQYF. As DNA, the CDR3 is TGTGCCAGCAGCCCTGGCAGTAGGGACAGAGTCACAGATACGCAGTATTTT.

The J gene is TRBJ2-4, the V gene TRBV25-1; TRBD1 matches at 9 bases. Near its end, the DNA agrees better with TRBJ2-6, so the J call may be wrong. The CDR3 covers 17 residues. The V gene's germline CDR1 is MGHDK and CDR2 SYGVNS. Written as DNA, the CDR3 is TGTGCCAGCAGCCCCCGGGACAGGGTCTCTGGGGCCAACGTCCTGACTTTC. This translates into CASSPRDRVSGANVLTF.

V is TRBV2 and J is TRBJ1-6, with 9 bases that match TRBD1. Trimming took 7 bases from V and 8 from J; bases not matched to a gene: 9. The germline V gene encodes CDR1 SNHLY and CDR2 FYNNEI. This CDR3 is built from 15 residues. DNA of the CDR3: TGTGCCAGCATAGGCTGGGGACAGGGTTATTCACCCCTCCACTTT. Its protein product is CASIGWGQGYSPLHF.

The chain couples TRBV2 to TRBJ1-4, with unresolved D. Germline V gene sequence: CDR1 SNHLY, CDR2 FYNNEI. The length of the CDR3 is 12 residues. Trimming removed 3 bases from V and 5 bases from J, with 4 bases in between. The CDR3 DNA reads as TGTGCCAGCAGTGATCTCAATGAAAAACTGTTTTTT. It encodes CASSDLNEKLFF. The entire variable domain, with the rest obtained from reference TRBV2 and TRBJ1-4, is as follows: EPEVTQTPSHQVTQMGQEVILRCVPISNHLYFYWYRQILGQKVEFLVSFYNNEISEKSEIFDDQFSVERPDGSNFTLKIRSTKLEDSAMYFCASSDLNEKLFFGSGTQLSVL.

The V gene is TRBV18, the J gene TRBJ2-5; D not resolved. The germline CDR1 and CDR2 sequences are KGHSH and LQKENI. CDR3 length: 14 residues. The germline V and J ends were trimmed by 6 bases and 2 bases, with 13 bases remaining between them. The CDR3 coding sequence is TGTGCCAGCTCCCCTAGATCTAGACAAGAGACCCAGTACTTC. The encoded protein is CASSPRSRQETQYF.

The chain carries TRBV6-5 and TRBJ1-2; 8 bases fit TRBD1. The CDR3 consists of 14 residues. Germline V gene sequence: CDR1 MNHEY, CDR2 SVGAGI. V lost 7 bases and J lost 2; bases outside the gene matches: 6. In nucleotides, the CDR3 is TGTGCCAGCACCCGGACAGGGCCAAACTATGGCTACACCTTC. Its translation: CASTRTGPNYGYTF.

This chain links TRBV27 with TRBJ1-4; 9 bases are shared with TRBD1. This CDR3 has 17 amino acids. V trimming: 4 bases; J trimming: 5 bases; junction bases outside the gene matches: 11. CDR1 is MNHEY, CDR2 SMNVEV, per germline (reference sequence). The CDR3: CASSSWTGEWENEKLFF. CDR3 nucleotide sequence: TGTGCCAGCAGTTCCTGGACAGGGGAGTGGGAAAATGAAAAACTGTTTTTT.

This clone was detected only a few times. The chain couples TRBV6-1 to TRBJ1-4, with 9 bases matching TRBD1. The CDR3 is 14 amino acids. The germline V gene encodes CDR1 MNHNS and CDR2 SASEGT. V shed 6 bases, J shed 5 bases, and the junction held 4 bases outside the gene matches. The CDR3 bases are TGTGCCAGCAGGCCGGGACAGGGAAATGAAAAACTGTTTTTT. Amino acids: CASRPGQGNEKLFF.

The chain uses TRBV27 and TRBJ2-1, with 9 nucleotides matching TRBD2. V lost 7 bases to trimming and J lost 15 bases; unmatched junction nucleotides: 10. CDR3 length: 12 residues. Germline CDR1 is MNHEY and CDR2 is SMNVEV (reference sequence). The CDR3 coding sequence is TGTGCCAGCACCTCAGGGGCGGGGGGGTCGTTCTTC. It translates to CASTSGAGGSFF.

This clone has only a few counts. The chain joins TRBV5-6 to TRBJ2-7; a possible D gene is TRBD2 (6 bases). CDR3 length: 14 residues. Trimming removed 4 bases from V and 0 bases from J, with 11 bases in between. Germline-derived CDR1 and CDR2 are SGHDT and YYEEEE. The CDR3 sequence: CASSPEGFSYEQYF. DNA of the CDR3: TGTGCCAGCAGCCCGGAGGGGTTCTCCTACGAGCAGTACTTC.

V gene TRBV4-1 combines with J gene TRBJ2-3; D possibly corresponds to TRBD1 (5 bases). V was clipped by 1 base and J by 2 bases, with 19 bases between them. Germline CDR1 reads MGHRA; CDR2 reads YSYEKL. This CDR3 is built from 18 residues. In DNA, the CDR3 is TGCGCCAGCAGCCAAGCGGTTCCAAGGGGCAGGGTCACAGATACGCAGTATTTT. This gives the protein CASSQAVPRGRVTDTQYF.

This sequence joins TRBV27 and TRBJ1-5, with D perhaps TRBD1 (6 bases). V dropped 6 bases and J dropped 4 bases, with 7 bases sitting between them. The CDR3 runs to 12 residues. Germline V gene sequence: CDR1 MNHEY, CDR2 SMNVEV (reference sequence). The CDR3 DNA reads TGTGCCAGCAGAACAGGGAATCAGCCCCAGCATTTT. It yields the protein CASRTGNQPQHF.

The V gene is TRBV5-5, the J gene TRBJ2-3; the D gene is possibly TRBD2 (6 bases). The CDR3 runs 15 residues. The V end lost 0 bases, the J end lost 0 bases, and 8 bases lay between the germline ends. CDR1 is SGHKS and CDR2 is YYEKEE in the germline V gene (reference sequence). The CDR3 DNA is TGTGCCAGCAGCTTGGGAGGGACTAGCACAGATACGCAGTATTTT. It codes for CASSLGGTSTDTQYF.

The chain combines TRBV5-6 with TRBJ1-6; TRBD1 agrees at 9 bases. Germline V gene lookup returns CDR1 SGHDT and CDR2 YYEEEE. The CDR3 has 12 residues. J lost 9 bases, V lost 6 bases, and 1 base had no gene match. In nucleotides, the CDR3 is TGTGCCAGCAAGGACAGGGGTTCACCCCTCCACTTT. Translated, it gives CASKDRGSPLHF. Drawing the rest from reference TRBV5-6 and TRBJ1-6, the complete variable domain is DAGVTQSPTHLIKTRGQQVTLRCSPKSGHDTVSWYQQALGQGPQFIFQYYEEEERQRGNFPDRFSGHQFPNYSSELNVNALLLGDSALYLCASKDRGSPLHFGNGTRLTVT.

V is TRBV4-3 and J is TRBJ2-3, with TRBD1 matching 8 bases. V lost 0 bases, J lost 5 bases, and 10 bases stayed unmatched. CDR3 length: 17 amino acids. Per the germline V gene, CDR1 is LGHNA and CDR2 is YSLEER. The CDR3 DNA reads TGCGCCAGCAGCCAAGAGCCAAACAGGGGGGTATTAGATACGCAGTATTTT. Protein product: CASSQEPNRGVLDTQYF.

This chain joins TRBV7-3 and TRBJ1-2, with D unclear. The CDR3 runs to 13 residues. Trimming removed 2 bases from V and 3 bases from J, with 7 bases in between. Germline V lookup: CDR1 SGHTA, CDR2 FQGTGA. The DNA for the CDR3 is TGTGCCAGCAGCTTAGAGGGTTACTATGGCTACACCTTC. As protein: CASSLEGYYGYTF.